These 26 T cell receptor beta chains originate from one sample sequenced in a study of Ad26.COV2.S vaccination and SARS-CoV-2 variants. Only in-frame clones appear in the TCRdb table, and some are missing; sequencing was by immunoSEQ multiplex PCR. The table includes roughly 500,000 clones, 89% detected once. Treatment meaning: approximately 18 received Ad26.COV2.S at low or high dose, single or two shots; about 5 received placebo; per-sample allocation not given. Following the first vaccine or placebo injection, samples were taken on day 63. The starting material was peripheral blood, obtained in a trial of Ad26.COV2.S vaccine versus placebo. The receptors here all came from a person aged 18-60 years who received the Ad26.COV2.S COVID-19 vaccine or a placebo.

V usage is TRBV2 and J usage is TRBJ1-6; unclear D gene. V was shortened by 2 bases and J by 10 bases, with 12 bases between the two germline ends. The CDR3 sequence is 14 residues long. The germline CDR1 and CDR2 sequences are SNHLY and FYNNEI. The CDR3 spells CASSELMKESPLHF. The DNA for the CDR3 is TGTGCCAGCAGTGAACTGATGAAGGAATCACCCCTCCACTTT.

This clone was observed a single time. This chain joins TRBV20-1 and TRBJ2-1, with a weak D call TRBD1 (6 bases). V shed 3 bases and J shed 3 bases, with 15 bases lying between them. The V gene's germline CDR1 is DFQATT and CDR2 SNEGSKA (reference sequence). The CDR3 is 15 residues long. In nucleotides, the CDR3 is TGCAGTGCTAGTCCAGGGGAGCTCTTCTACAATGAGCAGTTCTTC. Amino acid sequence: CSASPGELFYNEQFF.

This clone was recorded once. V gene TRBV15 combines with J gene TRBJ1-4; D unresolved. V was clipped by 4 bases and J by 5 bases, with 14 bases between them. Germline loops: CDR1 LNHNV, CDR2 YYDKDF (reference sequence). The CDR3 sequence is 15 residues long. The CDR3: CATSIRTGGNEKLFF. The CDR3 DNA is TGTGCCACCAGCATCCGGACGGGAGGGAATGAAAAACTGTTTTTT.

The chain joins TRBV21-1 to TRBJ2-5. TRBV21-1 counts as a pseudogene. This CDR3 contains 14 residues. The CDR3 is CASSKVALQETQYF. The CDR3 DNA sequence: TGTGCCAGCAGCAAAGTTGCCTTACAAGAGACCCAGTACTTC.

CDR3 bases: TGTGCCAGCAGTTCTCCGGGACTCCTAGCCAAAAACATTCAGTACTTC. Its protein product is CASSSPGLLAKNIQYF. V is TRBV6-2 or TRBV6-3 and J is TRBJ2-4; maybe TRBD2 (6 bases). V lost 4 bases and J lost 0, with 13 bases in between. Germline loops: CDR1 MNHEY, CDR2 SVGEGT. The CDR3 has 16 amino acids.

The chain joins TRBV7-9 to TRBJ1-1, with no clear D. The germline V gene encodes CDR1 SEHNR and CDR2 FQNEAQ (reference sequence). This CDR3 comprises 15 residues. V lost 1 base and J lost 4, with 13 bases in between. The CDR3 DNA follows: TGTGCCAGCAGCTTAGGACGCACCAAACTCACTGAAGCTTTCTTT. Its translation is CASSLGRTKLTEAFF.

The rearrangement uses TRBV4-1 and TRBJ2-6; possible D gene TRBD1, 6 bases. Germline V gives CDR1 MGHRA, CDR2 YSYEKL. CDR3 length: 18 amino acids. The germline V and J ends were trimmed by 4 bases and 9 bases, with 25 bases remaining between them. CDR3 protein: CASSPWTALGRPHNVLTF. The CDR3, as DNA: TGCGCCAGCAGCCCCTGGACAGCCCTAGGTCGGCCCCACAACGTCCTGACTTTC.

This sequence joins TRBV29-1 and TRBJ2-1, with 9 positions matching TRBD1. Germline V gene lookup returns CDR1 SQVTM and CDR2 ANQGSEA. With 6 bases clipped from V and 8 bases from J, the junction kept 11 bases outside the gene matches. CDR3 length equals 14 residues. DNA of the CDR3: TGCAGCGTCCTCACAGGGGGCCGGGCGGATGAGCAGTTCTTC. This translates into CSVLTGGRADEQFF.

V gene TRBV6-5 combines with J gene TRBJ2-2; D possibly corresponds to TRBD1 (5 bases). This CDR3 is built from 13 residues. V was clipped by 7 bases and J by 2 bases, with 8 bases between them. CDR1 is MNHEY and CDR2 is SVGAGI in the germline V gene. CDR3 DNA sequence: TGTGCCAGCAACCAGGGCAACACCGGGGAGCTGTTTTTT. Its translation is CASNQGNTGELFF.

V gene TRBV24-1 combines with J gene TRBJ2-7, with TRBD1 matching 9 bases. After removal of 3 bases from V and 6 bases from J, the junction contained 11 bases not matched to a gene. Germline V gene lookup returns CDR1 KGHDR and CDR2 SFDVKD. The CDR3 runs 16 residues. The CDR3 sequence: CATSDPGRDRVSEQYF. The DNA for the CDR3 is TGTGCCACCAGTGATCCCGGTAGGGACAGGGTCTCCGAGCAGTACTTC.

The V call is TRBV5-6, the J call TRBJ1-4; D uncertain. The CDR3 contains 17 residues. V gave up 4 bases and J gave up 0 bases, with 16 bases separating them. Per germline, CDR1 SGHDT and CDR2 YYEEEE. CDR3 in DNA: TGTGCCAGCAGCGCGATACGGGCTGGGACAACTAATGAAAAACTGTTTTTT. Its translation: CASSAIRAGTTNEKLFF.

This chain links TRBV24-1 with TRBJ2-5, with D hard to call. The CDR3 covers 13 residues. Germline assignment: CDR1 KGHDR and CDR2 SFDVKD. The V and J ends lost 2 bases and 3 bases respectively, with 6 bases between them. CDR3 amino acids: CATSDSPKETQYF. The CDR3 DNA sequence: TGTGCCACCAGTGATTCCCCAAAAGAGACCCAGTACTTC.

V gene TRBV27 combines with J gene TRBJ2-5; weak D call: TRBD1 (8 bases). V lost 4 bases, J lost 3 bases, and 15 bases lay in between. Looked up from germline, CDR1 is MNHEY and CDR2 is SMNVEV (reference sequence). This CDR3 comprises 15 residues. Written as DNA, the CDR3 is TGTGCCAGCAGTTCCTGGACAGGGAGGGAAGAGACCCAGTACTTC. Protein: CASSSWTGREETQYF.

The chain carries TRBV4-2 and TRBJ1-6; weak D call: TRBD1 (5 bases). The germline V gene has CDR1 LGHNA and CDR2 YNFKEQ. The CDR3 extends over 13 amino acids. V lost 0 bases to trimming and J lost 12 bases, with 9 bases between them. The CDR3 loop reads CASSQDGGKPLHF. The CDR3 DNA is TGTGCCAGCAGCCAAGATGGGGGGAAACCCCTCCACTTT.

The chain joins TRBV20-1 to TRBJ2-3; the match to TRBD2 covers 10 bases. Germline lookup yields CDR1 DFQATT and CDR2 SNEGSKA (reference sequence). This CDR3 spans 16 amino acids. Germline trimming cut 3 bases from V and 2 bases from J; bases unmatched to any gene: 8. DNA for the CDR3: TGCAGTGCTAGTCCCCCACTAGCGGGAATCACAGATACGCAGTATTTT. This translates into CSASPPLAGITDTQYF.

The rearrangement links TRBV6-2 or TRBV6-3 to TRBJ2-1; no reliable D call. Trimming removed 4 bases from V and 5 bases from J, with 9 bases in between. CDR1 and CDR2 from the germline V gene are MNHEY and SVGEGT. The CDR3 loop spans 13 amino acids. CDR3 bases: TGTGCCAGCAGTTCCCAACGGGACAATGAGCAGTTCTTC. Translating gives CASSSQRDNEQFF.

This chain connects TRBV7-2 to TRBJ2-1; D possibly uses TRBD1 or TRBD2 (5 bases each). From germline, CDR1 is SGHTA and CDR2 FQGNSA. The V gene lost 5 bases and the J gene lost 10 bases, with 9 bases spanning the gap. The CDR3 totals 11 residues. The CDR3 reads CASSPGTEQFF. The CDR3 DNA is TGTGCCAGCAGCCCCGGGACGGAGCAGTTCTTC.

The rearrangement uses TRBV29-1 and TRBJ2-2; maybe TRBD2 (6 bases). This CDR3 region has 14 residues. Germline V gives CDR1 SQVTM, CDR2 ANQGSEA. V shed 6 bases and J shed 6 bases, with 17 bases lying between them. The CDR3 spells CSVVSGGFAGELFF. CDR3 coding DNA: TGCAGCGTCGTTAGCGGAGGCTTCGCCGGGGAGCTGTTTTTT.

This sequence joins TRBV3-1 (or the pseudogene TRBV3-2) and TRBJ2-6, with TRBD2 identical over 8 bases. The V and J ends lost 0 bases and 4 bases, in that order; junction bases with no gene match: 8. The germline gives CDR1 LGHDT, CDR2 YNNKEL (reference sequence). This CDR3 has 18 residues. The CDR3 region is CASSQEAREGPGANVLTF. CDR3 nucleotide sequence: TGTGCCAGCAGCCAAGAGGCTCGGGAGGGCCCCGGGGCCAACGTCCTGACTTTC.

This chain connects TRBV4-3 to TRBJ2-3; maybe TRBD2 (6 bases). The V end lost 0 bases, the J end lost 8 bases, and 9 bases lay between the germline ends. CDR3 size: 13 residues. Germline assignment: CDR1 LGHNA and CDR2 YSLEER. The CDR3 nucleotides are TGCGCCAGCAGCCAAGATAGGAGGGGTACGCAGTATTTT. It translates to CASSQDRRGTQYF.

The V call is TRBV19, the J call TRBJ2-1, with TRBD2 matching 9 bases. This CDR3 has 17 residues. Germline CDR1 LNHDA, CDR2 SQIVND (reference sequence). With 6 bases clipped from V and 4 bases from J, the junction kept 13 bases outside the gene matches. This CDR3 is CASRSLTLAGPYNEQFF. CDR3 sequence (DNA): TGTGCCAGTAGATCCCTCACCCTAGCGGGGCCTTACAATGAGCAGTTCTTC.

CDR3 amino acids: CASSQDVSYRAQYF. CDR3 sequence (DNA): TGTGCCAGCAGCCAAGATGTTTCCTATCGGGCCCAGTACTTC. This chain joins TRBV3-1 (or the pseudogene TRBV3-2) and TRBJ2-5; D is ambiguous. This CDR3 contains 14 residues. The V gene lost 0 bases and the J gene lost 9 bases, with 14 bases spanning the gap. Germline assignment: CDR1 LGHDT and CDR2 YNNKEL (reference sequence).

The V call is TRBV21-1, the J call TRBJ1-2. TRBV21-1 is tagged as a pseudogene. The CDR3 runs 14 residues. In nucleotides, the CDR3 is TGTGCCAGCAGCTTACGATTAGCTAACTATGGCTACACCTTC. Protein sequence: CASSLRLANYGYTF.

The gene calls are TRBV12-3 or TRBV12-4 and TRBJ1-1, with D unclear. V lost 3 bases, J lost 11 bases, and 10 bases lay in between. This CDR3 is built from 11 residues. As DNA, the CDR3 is TGTGCCAGCAGTTTTGCGGGAAAGGCTTTCTTT. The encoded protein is CASSFAGKAFF.

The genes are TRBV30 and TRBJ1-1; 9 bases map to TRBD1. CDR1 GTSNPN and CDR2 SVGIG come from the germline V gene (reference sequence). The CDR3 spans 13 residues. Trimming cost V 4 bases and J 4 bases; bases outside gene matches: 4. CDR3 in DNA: TGTGCCTGGACTCGGGACAGGGTCACTGAAGCTTTCTTT. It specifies CAWTRDRVTEAFF.

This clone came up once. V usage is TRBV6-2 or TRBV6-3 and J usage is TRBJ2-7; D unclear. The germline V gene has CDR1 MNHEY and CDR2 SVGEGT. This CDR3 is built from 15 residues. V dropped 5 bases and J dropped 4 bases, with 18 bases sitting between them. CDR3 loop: CASSPIDGSPYEQYV. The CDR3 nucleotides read TGTGCCAGCAGTCCGATTGACGGAAGCCCATACGAGCAGTACGTC.